A single T cell receptor beta chain is shown here with its context. Its antigen is not identified. Sequencing was performed with immunoSEQ multiplex PCR; in TCRdb, only in-frame clones are kept and a portion is missing. The profile shows over 120,000 clones, 80% to 90% of them singletons. The sample is drawn from a study of T cell responses to AZD1222 COVID-19 vaccine. Study-wide background: Second-dose intervals of approximately 4 or approximately 12 weeks were pooled.

Study-level results: Seropositivity was recorded at baseline in only 6 or 7 AZD1222 recipients. Spike-specific TCR repertoires showed rising breadth and depth after two AZD1222 doses.

This CDR3 spans 13 amino acids. CDR1 and CDR2 from the germline V gene are MNHEY and SMNVEV (reference sequence). Trimming at V came to 6 bases and at J to 6 bases, leaving 4 bases not matched to a gene. The sample here was peripheral blood, taken on day 0 of AZD1222 vaccination. The rearrangement uses TRBV27 and TRBJ2-7; 11 nucleotides agree with TRBD2. This TCR derives from an adult in good health. This CDR3 is CASRNSGGGEQYF. CDR3 DNA sequence: TGTGCCAGCAGGAATAGCGGGGGGGGCGAGCAGTACTTC.